This record covers a single TCR beta chain. The beta constant-region primer was an equimolar mix of two oligonucleotides covering TRBC1 and TRBC2. The ligated cDNA underwent four PCR rounds using SP2 and nested alpha and beta constant-region primers. Using its own MiXCR run on the UMI-ligation and nested PCR reads, TCRdb lists one record per CDR3 protein. The data hold about 120,000 distinct CDR3 sequences, with 35% to 40% observed a single time. The V gene's germline CDR1 is MNHNS and CDR2 SASEGT. The CDR3 runs to 18 residues. Trimming pared 8 bases from V and 2 bases from J, leaving 25 bases between. The data derive from a study of naive and memory T cell subsets. Four subsets defined by CD45RA and CD27 were sorted after CD3, CD4, CD8 and live/dead staining.

Sequenced input: central memory CD4+ T cells from blood. This chain links TRBV6-1 with TRBJ2-1; D is undetermined. The sequence was obtained from a human donor in good health. The CDR3 DNA reads as TGTGCCAGCTCCCAGAGGCACCCATACGGAAGTCCCTACAATGAGCAGTTCTTC. It codes for CASSQRHPYGSPYNEQFF.